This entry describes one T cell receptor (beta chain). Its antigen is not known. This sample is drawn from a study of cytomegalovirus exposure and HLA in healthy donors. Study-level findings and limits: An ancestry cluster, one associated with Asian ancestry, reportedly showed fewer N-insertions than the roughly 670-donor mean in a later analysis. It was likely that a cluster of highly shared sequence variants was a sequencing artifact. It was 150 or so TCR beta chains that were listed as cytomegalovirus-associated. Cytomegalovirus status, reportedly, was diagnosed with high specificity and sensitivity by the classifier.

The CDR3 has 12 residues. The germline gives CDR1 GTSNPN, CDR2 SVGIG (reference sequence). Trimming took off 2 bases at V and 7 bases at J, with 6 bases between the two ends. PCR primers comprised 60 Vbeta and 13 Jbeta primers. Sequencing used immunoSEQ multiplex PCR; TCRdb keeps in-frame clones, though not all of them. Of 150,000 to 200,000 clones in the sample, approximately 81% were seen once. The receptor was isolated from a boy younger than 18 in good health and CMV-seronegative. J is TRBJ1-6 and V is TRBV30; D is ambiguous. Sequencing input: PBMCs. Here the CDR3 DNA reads TGTGCCTGGAGTCAATCAAATTCACCCCTCCACTTT. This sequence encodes CAWSQSNSPLHF.